Included here is one T cell receptor beta chain sequence, with context. Its antigen is currently unknown. The data stem from a study of cytomegalovirus exposure and HLA in healthy donors. Study results and caveats: Later genetic work tied a missense DCLRE1C variant to beta-chain V and J trimming. Most TCRs appeared rarely, but some public TCRs recurred in many donors. The authors considered a cluster of highly shared sequence variants likely to be a sequencing artifact.

Germline CDR1 is SQVTM and CDR2 is ANQGSEA. The CDR3 covers 13 residues. Unmatched junction bases numbered 6, after V lost 3 bases and J lost 5 bases. The PCR had 60 Vbeta and 13 Jbeta primers. Generated by immunoSEQ multiplex PCR, the TCRdb table keeps only in-frame clones and is missing some. The sample holds 150,000 or so clones, more than 60% seen once. The sequence came from a young woman in good health and CMV-seronegative. The sample consisted of PBMCs. This sequence joins TRBV29-1 and TRBJ1-1; 7 bases agree with TRBD1. This chain's CDR3 is CSVETGRQTEAFF. The CDR3 bases are TGCAGCGTTGAGACAGGGCGACAGACTGAAGCTTTCTTT.